This passage covers 26 T cell receptor beta chains from one sample sequenced in a study of shared clonotypes between healthy human individuals. Sequenced by immunoSEQ multiplex PCR; TCRdb stores in-frame clones only, minus some. In the table there are roughly 2.2 million clones, around 93% of which are singletons. The sample comprised naive CD4+ T cells from PBMCs. Sample subset: CD45RA+ positively selected. These receptor sequences come from a man younger than 30 in good health. Some clones in this sample may be carry-over from other donors' samples.

This sequence joins TRBV27 and TRBJ2-1; 8 positions agree with TRBD1. Looked up from germline, CDR1 is MNHEY and CDR2 is SMNVEV (reference sequence). The CDR3 length is 17 residues. V trimming: 6 bases; J trimming: 5 bases; junction bases outside the gene matches: 15. CDR3 sequence: CASSSVRGRYGDNEQFF. In DNA form, the CDR3 reads TGTGCCAGCAGCAGCGTCAGGGGGCGATACGGGGACAATGAGCAGTTCTTC.

V usage is TRBV5-6 and J usage is TRBJ2-3; D unresolved. V gave up 1 base and J gave up 0 bases, with 12 bases separating them. The CDR3 is 16 residues long. Per germline, CDR1 SGHDT and CDR2 YYEEEE. CDR3 sequence: CASSLPQPTSTDTQYF. The CDR3 region has the DNA TGTGCCAGCAGCTTGCCCCAACCTACTAGCACAGATACGCAGTATTTT.

The V and J genes are TRBV28 and TRBJ1-6; no reliable D call. From germline, CDR1 is MDHEN and CDR2 SYDVKM. The CDR3 is 15 amino acids. The V end lost 3 bases, the J end lost 7 bases, and 13 bases lay between the germline ends. The DNA for the CDR3 is TGTGCCAGCAGTTTTAGAACCGGAGGCAATTCACCCCTCCACTTT. Translation: CASSFRTGGNSPLHF. Full variable domain (outside the CDR3, taken from reference TRBV28 and TRBJ1-6): DVKVTQSSRYLVKRTGEKVFLECVQDMDHENMFWYRQDPGLGLRLIYFSYDVKMKEKGDIPEGYSVSREKKERFSLILESASTNQTSMYLCASSFRTGGNSPLHFGNGTRLTVT.

The rearrangement joins TRBV6-1 to TRBJ1-5, with D perhaps TRBD1 (5 bases). The CDR3 covers 13 residues. Germline V gene lookup returns CDR1 MNHNS and CDR2 SASEGT. Trimming left V 11 bases short and J 1 base short, with 12 bases between. CDR3 in DNA: TGTGCCGGCCACCGGGACAGCAATCAGCCCCAGCATTTT. Translating gives CAGHRDSNQPQHF.

The rearrangement uses TRBV7-3 and TRBJ2-1; the D is unclear. The length of the CDR3 is 13 residues. Trimming took off 5 bases at V and 8 bases at J, with 13 bases between the two ends. Looked up from germline, CDR1 is SGHTA and CDR2 is FQGTGA. The CDR3 sequence: CASSRYVWDEQFF. For the CDR3, the DNA is TGTGCCAGCAGCAGATACGTCTGGGATGAGCAGTTCTTC. Supplemented by reference TRBV7-3 and TRBJ2-1, the full variable domain reads GAGVSQTPSNKVTEKGKYVELRCDPISGHTALYWYRQSLGQGPEFLIYFQGTGAADDSGLPNDRFFAVRPEGSVSTLKIQRTERGDSAVYLCASSRYVWDEQFFGPGTRLTVL.

In regard to this clone: In the same sample, other DNA sequences code for this CDR3. This chain connects TRBV28 to TRBJ2-2, with 7 bases aligning to TRBD1. Trimming cost V 6 bases and J 0 bases; bases outside gene matches: 4. Germline V gives CDR1 MDHEN, CDR2 SYDVKM. The CDR3 has 15 amino acids. The CDR3 DNA reads TGTGCCAGCAGGGTAGGGGGCCCGAACACCGGGGAGCTGTTTTTT. Translated: CASRVGGPNTGELFF. Full variable domain (missing parts from reference TRBV28 and TRBJ2-2): DVKVTQSSRYLVKRTGEKVFLECVQDMDHENMFWYRQDPGLGLRLIYFSYDVKMKEKGDIPEGYSVSREKKERFSLILESASTNQTSMYLCASRVGGPNTGELFFGEGSRLTVL.

The genes are TRBV6-6 and TRBJ1-2; unclear D gene. Germline V gene sequence: CDR1 MNHNY, CDR2 SVGAGI (reference sequence). CDR3 size: 16 residues. Trimming took 7 bases from V and 8 from J, leaving 26 bases between them. CDR3 residues: CASTARRAEGRRGYTF. The CDR3 coding sequence is TGTGCCAGCACTGCCCGTCGAGCCGAAGGAAGACGGGGCTACACCTTC.

The V and J genes are TRBV5-6 and TRBJ2-7; 11 bases are a match to TRBD2. Unmatched junction bases numbered 5, after V lost 3 bases and J lost 3 bases. This CDR3 contains 15 residues. Germline V gene lookup returns CDR1 SGHDT and CDR2 YYEEEE. The CDR3 sequence is CASSSSSGRIYEQYF. CDR3 nucleotide sequence: TGTGCCAGCAGCTCCTCTAGCGGGAGGATCTACGAGCAGTACTTC.

The V call is TRBV5-6, the J call TRBJ2-5, with D uncertain. The CDR3 has 14 residues. The germline CDR1 and CDR2 sequences are SGHDT and YYEEEE. The V end was cut by 4 bases, the J end by 3 bases, with 13 bases between. The DNA of the CDR3 is TGTGCCAGCAGCCCCGGGTTAGCCGAAGAGACCCAGTACTTC. Protein product: CASSPGLAEETQYF.

The V call is TRBV30, the J call TRBJ1-1; possible D gene TRBD1, 6 bases. The CDR3 runs 11 residues. CDR1 and CDR2 (germline): GTSNPN, SVGIG (reference sequence). V was trimmed by 1 base and J by 10 bases, leaving 10 bases between them. CDR3 region: CAWSEQGGAFF. The CDR3 DNA reads TGTGCCTGGAGTGAACAGGGTGGAGCTTTCTTT.

The chain couples TRBV5-4 to TRBJ2-3; 12 nucleotides line up with TRBD1. The CDR3 consists of 15 residues. Looked up from germline, CDR1 is SGHNT and CDR2 is YYREEE (reference sequence). The trim removed 3 bases at V and 4 bases at J, leaving 3 bases unmatched. The CDR3 DNA reads TGTGCCAGCAGCTGGGGACAGGGGGCCGCAGATACGCAGTATTTT. Translating it yields CASSWGQGAADTQYF.

J is TRBJ2-7 and V is TRBV7-8; D not resolved. The germline gives CDR1 SGHVS, CDR2 FQNEAQ. The V end was cut by 0 bases, the J end by 0 bases, with 9 bases between. The CDR3 has 15 amino acids. The CDR3 here is CASSLASRRSYEQYF. CDR3 coding DNA: TGTGCCAGCAGCTTAGCGTCTAGGCGCTCCTACGAGCAGTACTTC.

V gene TRBV28 combines with J gene TRBJ2-3, with D unclear. This CDR3 has 12 residues. V lost 6 bases to trimming and J lost 6 bases, with 10 bases between them. CDR1 is MDHEN, CDR2 SYDVKM, per germline. The CDR3 loop is CASRTPGDTQYF. The CDR3 region has the DNA TGTGCCAGCAGGACCCCTGGGGATACGCAGTATTTT.

The chain employs TRBV28 and TRBJ2-7; 10 bases map to TRBD2. Per the germline V gene, CDR1 is MDHEN and CDR2 is SYDVKM. This CDR3 has 13 amino acids. The J segment lost 6 bases and the V segment lost 5 bases, leaving 4 bases of the junction unmatched. The CDR3, as DNA: TGTGCCAGCAGTAGACTAGCGGGCGTCGAGCAGTACTTC. This encodes CASSRLAGVEQYF.

The J gene is TRBJ2-3, the V gene TRBV7-3; TRBD2 matches at 13 bases. The germline gives CDR1 SGHTA, CDR2 FQGTGA. The trim removed 4 bases at V and 0 bases at J, leaving 1 base unmatched. The CDR3 spans 16 residues. The CDR3 nucleotides read TGTGCCAGCAGCTGGGGACTAGCGGGGAGCACAGATACGCAGTATTTT. Translating it yields CASSWGLAGSTDTQYF. Complete variable domain (other parts from reference TRBV7-3 and TRBJ2-3): GAGVSQTPSNKVTEKGKYVELRCDPISGHTALYWYRQSLGQGPEFLIYFQGTGAADDSGLPNDRFFAVRPEGSVSTLKIQRTERGDSAVYLCASSWGLAGSTDTQYFGPGTRLTVL.

On this clone: Other nucleotide sequences in the sample specify the same CDR3. The chain has TRBV5-1 and TRBJ1-5, with D unclear. The CDR3 is 13 amino acids. Trimming removed 0 bases from V and 4 bases from J, with 5 bases in between. Per germline, CDR1 SGHRS and CDR2 YFSETQ. CDR3 sequence: CASSLALNQPQHF. The CDR3, as DNA: TGCGCCAGCAGCTTGGCCCTAAATCAGCCCCAGCATTTT.

V usage is TRBV11-2 and J usage is TRBJ1-2; 7 nucleotides align to TRBD1. Germline V CDR1 and CDR2: SGHAT, FQNNGV. There are 13 residues in the CDR3. V lost 5 bases, J lost 8 bases, and 8 bases stayed unmatched. The CDR3 sequence is CASSPGAGGGYTF. The CDR3 nucleotides are TGTGCCAGCAGCCCCGGGGCAGGGGGAGGCTACACCTTC. The entire variable domain, with the rest obtained from reference TRBV11-2 and TRBJ1-2, is as follows: EAGVAQSPRYKIIEKRQSVAFWCNPISGHATLYWYQQILGQGPKLLIQFQNNGVVDDSQLPKDRFSAERLKGVDSTLKIQPAKLEDSAVYLCASSPGAGGGYTFGSGTRLTVV.

There are a few counts of this clone. This sequence joins TRBV7-9 and TRBJ2-7; 7 positions match TRBD2. This CDR3 contains 14 residues. Trimming at V came to 6 bases and at J to 6 bases, leaving 11 bases not matched to a gene. Germline V gives CDR1 SEHNR, CDR2 FQNEAQ (reference sequence). CDR3 residues: CASRNMASGSEQYF. As DNA, the CDR3 is TGTGCCAGCAGAAATATGGCTAGCGGAAGCGAGCAGTACTTC.

The chain couples TRBV2 to TRBJ1-6; D not certain. V was pared by 6 bases and J by 5 bases, with 14 bases between. The CDR3 has 15 residues. Germline V gene data show CDR1 as SNHLY and CDR2 as FYNNEI. CDR3 in amino acids: CASRRAGVHNSPLHF. The CDR3 DNA reads TGTGCCAGCAGGAGAGCCGGGGTTCATAATTCACCCCTCCACTTT.

Details on this clone: Other nucleotide sequences from this sample produce the same CDR3. This rearrangement joins TRBV7-9 to TRBJ1-5; no clear D. Germline lookup yields CDR1 SEHNR and CDR2 FQNEAQ (reference sequence). V was pared by 1 base and J by 2 bases, with 3 bases between. CDR3 size: 13 residues. The CDR3 is CASSLVGNQPQHF. CDR3 sequence (DNA): TGTGCCAGCAGCTTAGTCGGCAATCAGCCCCAGCATTTT.

This chain uses TRBV7-5 with TRBJ1-1. TRBV7-5 is given as a pseudogene. This CDR3 is built from 15 residues. This CDR3 is CARSYVPGPLTEAFF. CDR3 DNA sequence: TGTGCCAGAAGCTATGTCCCGGGACCTCTCACTGAAGCTTTCTTT.

The chain links TRBV5-1 to TRBJ2-4; 11 bases match TRBD1. The germline V gene encodes CDR1 SGHRS and CDR2 YFSETQ. J gave up 8 bases and V 4 bases, and 8 bases lay outside the gene matches. The CDR3 runs 15 residues. This CDR3 is CASSRAGTGGDIQYF. In DNA form, the CDR3 reads TGCGCCAGCAGCCGAGCCGGGACAGGGGGTGACATTCAGTACTTC.

V and J are TRBV27 and TRBJ2-7; TRBD2 matches 8 bases. Germline CDR1 and CDR2: MNHEY and SMNVEV (reference sequence). Trimming removed 5 bases from V and 0 bases from J; junction bases left unmatched: 6. The CDR3 is 15 amino acids. CDR3 amino acids: CASSKPGLGSYEQYF. The CDR3 bases are TGTGCCAGCAGTAAACCGGGACTAGGCTCCTACGAGCAGTACTTC.

Regarding this clone: The sample carries other DNA sequences with the same CDR3. The V and J genes are TRBV28 and TRBJ2-7; D uncertain. Germline CDR1 MDHEN, CDR2 SYDVKM. CDR3 length: 13 residues. V was clipped by 2 bases and J by 2 bases, with 7 bases between them. CDR3 protein: CASSLNGPYEQYF. The CDR3 DNA is TGTGCCAGCAGTTTAAACGGACCCTACGAGCAGTACTTC.

This rearrangement joins TRBV28 to TRBJ1-1, with 8 bases fitting TRBD1. The CDR3 extends over 16 amino acids. With V trimmed by 1 base and J by 1 base, 5 bases remained unmatched. Germline V gene sequence: CDR1 MDHEN, CDR2 SYDVKM. CDR3 DNA: TGTGCCAGCAGTTTATCCTGGACAGGGACGAACACTGAAGCTTTCTTT. Translating it yields CASSLSWTGTNTEAFF.

J is TRBJ2-2 and V is TRBV9, with D perhaps assigned TRBD1 or TRBD2 (5 bases each). The CDR3 runs to 15 residues. Trimming left V 2 bases short and J 6 bases short, with 14 bases between. Germline-derived CDR1 and CDR2 are SGDLS and YYNGEE. CDR3 in DNA: TGTGCCAGCAGCGTTTCTCGAGGGGTATCCGGGGAGCTGTTTTTT. Protein product: CASSVSRGVSGELFF. The variable domain in full, completed from reference TRBV9 and TRBJ2-2, reads DSGVTQTPKHLITATGQRVTLRCSPRSGDLSVYWYQQSLDQGLQFLIQYYNGEERAKGNILERFSAQQFPDLHSELNLSSLELGDSALYFCASSVSRGVSGELFFGEGSRLTVL.